This entry concerns a single T cell receptor beta chain. Some clones are missing from TCRdb's copy, which holds only in-frame ones; the method was immunoSEQ multiplex PCR. The sample carries about 35,000 clones, over 75% recorded once. This entry belongs to a study of blood T cell repertoires in COVID-19. The clonotype comes from a human donor in a cohort sampled during active or convalescent COVID-19. The donor label of this sample is uncertain. The sample comprised peripheral blood.

The CDR3: CASSLAGRSEAFF. CDR3 DNA sequence: TGTGCCAGCAGCTTAGCCGGGAGGTCTGAAGCTTTCTTT. The rearrangement links TRBV11-2 to TRBJ1-1; D remains unclear. The CDR3 has 13 amino acids. Germline V gene sequence: CDR1 SGHAT, CDR2 FQNNGV. Trimming stripped 1 base from V and 6 bases from J, with 9 bases between. The full variable domain, rest sourced from reference TRBV11-2 and TRBJ1-1, is EAGVAQSPRYKIIEKRQSVAFWCNPISGHATLYWYQQILGQGPKLLIQFQNNGVVDDSQLPKDRFSAERLKGVDSTLKIQPAKLEDSAVYLCASSLAGRSEAFFGQGTRLTVV.